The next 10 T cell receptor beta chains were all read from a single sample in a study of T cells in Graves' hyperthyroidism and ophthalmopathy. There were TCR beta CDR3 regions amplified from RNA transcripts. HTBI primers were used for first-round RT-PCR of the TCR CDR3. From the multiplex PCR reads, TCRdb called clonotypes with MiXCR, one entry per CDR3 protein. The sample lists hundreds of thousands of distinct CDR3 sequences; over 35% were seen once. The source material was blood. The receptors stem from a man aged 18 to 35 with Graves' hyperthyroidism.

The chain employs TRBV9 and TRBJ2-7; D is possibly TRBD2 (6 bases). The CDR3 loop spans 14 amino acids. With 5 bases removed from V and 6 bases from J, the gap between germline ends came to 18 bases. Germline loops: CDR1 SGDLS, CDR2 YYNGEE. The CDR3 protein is CASSREGGPREQYF. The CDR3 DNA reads TGTGCCAGCAGTCGGGAAGGAGGGCCACGCGAGCAGTACTTC. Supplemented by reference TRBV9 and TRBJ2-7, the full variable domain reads DSGVTQTPKHLITATGQRVTLRCSPRSGDLSVYWYQQSLDQGLQFLIQYYNGEERAKGNILERFSAQQFPDLHSELNLSSLELGDSALYFCASSREGGPREQYFGPGTRLTVT.

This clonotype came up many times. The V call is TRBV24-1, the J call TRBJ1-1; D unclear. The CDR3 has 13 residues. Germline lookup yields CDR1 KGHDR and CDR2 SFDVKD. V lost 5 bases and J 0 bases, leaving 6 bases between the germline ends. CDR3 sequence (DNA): TGTGCCACCAGTGGGGGTATGAACACTGAAGCTTTCTTT. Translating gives CATSGGMNTEAFF.

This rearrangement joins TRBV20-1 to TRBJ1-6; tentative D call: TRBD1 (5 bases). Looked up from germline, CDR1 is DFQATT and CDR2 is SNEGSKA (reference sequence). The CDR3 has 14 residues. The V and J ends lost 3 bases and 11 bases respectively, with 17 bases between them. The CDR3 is CSARGGAGHTPLHF. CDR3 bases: TGCAGTGCTAGGGGCGGGGCAGGTCATACACCCCTCCACTTT.

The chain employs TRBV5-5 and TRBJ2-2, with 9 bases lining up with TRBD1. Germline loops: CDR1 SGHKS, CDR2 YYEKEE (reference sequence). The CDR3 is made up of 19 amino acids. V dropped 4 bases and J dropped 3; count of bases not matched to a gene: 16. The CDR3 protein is CASSRGRTGVDVDTGELFF. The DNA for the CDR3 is TGTGCCAGCAGCCGTGGCCGGACAGGGGTCGATGTGGACACCGGGGAGCTGTTTTTT.

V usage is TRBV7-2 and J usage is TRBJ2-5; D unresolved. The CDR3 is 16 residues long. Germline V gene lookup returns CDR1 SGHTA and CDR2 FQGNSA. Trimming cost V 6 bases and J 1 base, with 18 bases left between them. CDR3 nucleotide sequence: TGTGCCAGCAGTTATCGTGTGGGCCCCCTCCAAGAGACCCAGTACTTC. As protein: CASSYRVGPLQETQYF.

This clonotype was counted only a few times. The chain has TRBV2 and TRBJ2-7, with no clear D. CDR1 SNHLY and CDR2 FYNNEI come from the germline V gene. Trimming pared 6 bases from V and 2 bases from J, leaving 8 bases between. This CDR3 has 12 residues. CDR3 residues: CASRGAPYEQYF. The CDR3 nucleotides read TGTGCCAGCAGAGGAGCCCCCTACGAGCAGTACTTC.

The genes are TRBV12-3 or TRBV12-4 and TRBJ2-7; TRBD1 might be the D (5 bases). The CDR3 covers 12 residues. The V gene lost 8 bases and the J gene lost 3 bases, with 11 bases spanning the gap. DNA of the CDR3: TGTGCCAGCGCAGGGCCCGGCTACGAGCAGTACTTC. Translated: CASAGPGYEQYF.

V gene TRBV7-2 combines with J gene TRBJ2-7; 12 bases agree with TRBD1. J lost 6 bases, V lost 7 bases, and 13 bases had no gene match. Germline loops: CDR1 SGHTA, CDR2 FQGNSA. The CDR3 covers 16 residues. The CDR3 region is CASNEAPGQGAGEQYF. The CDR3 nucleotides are TGTGCCAGCAACGAGGCCCCGGGACAGGGGGCGGGCGAGCAGTACTTC.

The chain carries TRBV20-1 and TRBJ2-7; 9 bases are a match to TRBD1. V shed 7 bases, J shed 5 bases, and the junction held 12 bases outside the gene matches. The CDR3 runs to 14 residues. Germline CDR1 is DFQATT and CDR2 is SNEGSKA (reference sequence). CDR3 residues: CSERQQGASHEQYF. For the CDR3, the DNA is TGCAGTGAACGCCAACAGGGGGCTAGCCACGAGCAGTACTTC.

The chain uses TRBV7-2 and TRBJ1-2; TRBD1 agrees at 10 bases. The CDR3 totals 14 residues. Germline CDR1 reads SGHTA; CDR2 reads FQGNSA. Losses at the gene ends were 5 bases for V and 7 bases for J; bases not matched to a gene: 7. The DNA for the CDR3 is TGTGCCAGCAGCCCCGGGACAGGGGTGAGTGGCTACACCTTC. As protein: CASSPGTGVSGYTF.